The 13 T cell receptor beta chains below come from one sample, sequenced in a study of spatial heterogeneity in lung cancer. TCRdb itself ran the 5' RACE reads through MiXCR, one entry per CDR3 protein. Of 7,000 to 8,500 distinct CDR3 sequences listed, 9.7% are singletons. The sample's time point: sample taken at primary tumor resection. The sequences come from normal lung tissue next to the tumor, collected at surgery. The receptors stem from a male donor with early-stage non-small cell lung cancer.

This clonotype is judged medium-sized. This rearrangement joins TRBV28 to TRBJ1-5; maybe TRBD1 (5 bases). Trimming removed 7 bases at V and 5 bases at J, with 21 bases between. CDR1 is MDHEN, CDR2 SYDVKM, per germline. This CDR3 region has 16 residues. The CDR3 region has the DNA TGTGCCAGCATCCCCGGGGATCAGGGTCCAGATCAGCCCCAGCATTTT. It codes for CASIPGDQGPDQPQHF.

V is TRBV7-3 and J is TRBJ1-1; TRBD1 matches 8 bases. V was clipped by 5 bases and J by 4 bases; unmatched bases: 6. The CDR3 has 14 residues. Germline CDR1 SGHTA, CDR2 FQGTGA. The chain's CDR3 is CASSVTGDSTEAFF. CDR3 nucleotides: TGTGCCAGCAGCGTGACAGGGGATAGCACTGAAGCTTTCTTT.

The CDR3 is CASSIYRQGAARAFF. CDR3 nucleotide sequence: TGTGCCAGCAGTATCTATCGACAGGGGGCCGCCAGAGCTTTCTTT. V gene TRBV6-6 combines with J gene TRBJ1-1; 10 positions match TRBD1. Germline lookup yields CDR1 MNHNY and CDR2 SVGAGI (reference sequence). V shed 5 bases, J shed 10 bases, and the junction held 13 bases outside the gene matches. The CDR3 runs to 15 residues.

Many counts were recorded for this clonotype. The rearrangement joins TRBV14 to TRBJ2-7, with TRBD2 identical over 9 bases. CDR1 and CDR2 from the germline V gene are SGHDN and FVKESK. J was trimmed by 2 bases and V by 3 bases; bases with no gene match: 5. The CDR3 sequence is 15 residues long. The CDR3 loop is CASSQFGGRAYEQYF. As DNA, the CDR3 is TGTGCCAGCAGCCAGTTTGGCGGGAGGGCCTACGAGCAGTACTTC.

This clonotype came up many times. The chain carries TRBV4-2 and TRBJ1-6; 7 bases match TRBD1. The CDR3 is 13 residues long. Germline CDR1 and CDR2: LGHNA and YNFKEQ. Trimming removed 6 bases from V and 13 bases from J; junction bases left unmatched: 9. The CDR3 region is CASSPTGIEPLHF. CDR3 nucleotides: TGTGCCAGCAGTCCGACAGGGATCGAGCCCCTCCACTTT.

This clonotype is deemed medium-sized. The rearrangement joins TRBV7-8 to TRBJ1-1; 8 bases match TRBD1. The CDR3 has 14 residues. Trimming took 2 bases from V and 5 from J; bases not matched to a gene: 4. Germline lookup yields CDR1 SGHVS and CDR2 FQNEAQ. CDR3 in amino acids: CASSLPGGRTEAFF. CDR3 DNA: TGTGCCAGCAGCTTACCAGGGGGCAGGACTGAAGCTTTCTTT. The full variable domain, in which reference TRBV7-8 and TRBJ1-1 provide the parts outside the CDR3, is GAGVSQSPRYKVAKRGQDVALRCDPISGHVSLFWYQQALGQGPEFLTYFQNEAQLDKSGLPSDRFFAERPEGSVSTLKIQRTQQEDSAVYLCASSLPGGRTEAFFGQGTRLTVV.

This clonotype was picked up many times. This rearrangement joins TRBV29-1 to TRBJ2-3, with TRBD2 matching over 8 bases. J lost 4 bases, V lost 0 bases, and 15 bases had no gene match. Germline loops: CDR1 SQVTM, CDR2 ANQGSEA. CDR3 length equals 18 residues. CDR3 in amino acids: CSVEDGGEGGNLPDTQYF. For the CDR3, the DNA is TGCAGCGTTGAAGACGGGGGGGAAGGCGGGAATCTCCCAGATACGCAGTATTTT.

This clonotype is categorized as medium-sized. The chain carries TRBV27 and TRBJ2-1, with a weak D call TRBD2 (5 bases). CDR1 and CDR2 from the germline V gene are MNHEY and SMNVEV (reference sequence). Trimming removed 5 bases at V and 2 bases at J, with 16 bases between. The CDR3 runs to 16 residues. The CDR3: CASSTRTRFPYNEQFF. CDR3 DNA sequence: TGTGCCAGCAGTACCCGGACTCGGTTCCCCTACAATGAGCAGTTCTTC.

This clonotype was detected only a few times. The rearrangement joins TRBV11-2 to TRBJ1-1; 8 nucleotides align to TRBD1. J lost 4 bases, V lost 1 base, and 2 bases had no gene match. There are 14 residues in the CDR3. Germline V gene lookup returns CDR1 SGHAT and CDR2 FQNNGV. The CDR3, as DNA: TGTGCCAGCAGCTTAGGGACAGGGCCCACTGAAGCTTTCTTT. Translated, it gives CASSLGTGPTEAFF. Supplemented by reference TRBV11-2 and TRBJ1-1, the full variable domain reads EAGVAQSPRYKIIEKRQSVAFWCNPISGHATLYWYQQILGQGPKLLIQFQNNGVVDDSQLPKDRFSAERLKGVDSTLKIQPAKLEDSAVYLCASSLGTGPTEAFFGQGTRLTVV.

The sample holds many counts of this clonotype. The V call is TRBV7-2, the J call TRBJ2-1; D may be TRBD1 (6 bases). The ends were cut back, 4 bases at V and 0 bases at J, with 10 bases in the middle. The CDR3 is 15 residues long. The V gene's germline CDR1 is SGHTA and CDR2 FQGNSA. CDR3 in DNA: TGTGCCAGCAGCTCTCAGGGGAGCTCCTACAATGAGCAGTTCTTC. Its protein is CASSSQGSSYNEQFF.

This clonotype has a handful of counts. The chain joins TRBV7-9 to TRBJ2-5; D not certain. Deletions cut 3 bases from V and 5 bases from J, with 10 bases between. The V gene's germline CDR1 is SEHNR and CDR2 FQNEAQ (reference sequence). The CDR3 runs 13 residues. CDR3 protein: CASSLSSRETQYF. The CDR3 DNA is TGTGCCAGCAGCTTGAGTTCGAGGGAGACCCAGTACTTC.

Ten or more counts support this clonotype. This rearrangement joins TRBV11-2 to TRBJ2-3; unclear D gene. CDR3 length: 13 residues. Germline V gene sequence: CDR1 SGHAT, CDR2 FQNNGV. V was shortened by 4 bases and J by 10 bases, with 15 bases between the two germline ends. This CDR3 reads CASSSPQRDAQYF. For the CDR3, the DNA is TGTGCCAGCAGCTCCCCCCAGCGCGATGCGCAGTATTTT. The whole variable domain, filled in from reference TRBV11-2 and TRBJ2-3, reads EAGVAQSPRYKIIEKRQSVAFWCNPISGHATLYWYQQILGQGPKLLIQFQNNGVVDDSQLPKDRFSAERLKGVDSTLKIQPAKLEDSAVYLCASSSPQRDAQYFGPGTRLTVL.

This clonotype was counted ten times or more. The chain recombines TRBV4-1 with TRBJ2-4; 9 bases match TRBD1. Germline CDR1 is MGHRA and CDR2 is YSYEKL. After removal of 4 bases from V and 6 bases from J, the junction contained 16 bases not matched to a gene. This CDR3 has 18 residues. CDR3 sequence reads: CASSPRMVRDRARNIQYF. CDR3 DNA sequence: TGCGCCAGCAGCCCGAGGATGGTACGGGACAGGGCGAGAAACATTCAGTACTTC.